This T cell receptor (beta chain) was recovered during a study of early T cells in non-severe SARS-CoV-2 infection. Across the study: RNA in bulk from unsorted whole blood was sequenced, and chains were unpaired.

There are a few counts of this clonotype. Unique molecular identifiers were added to individual cDNA molecules. TCRdb fed the 5' RACE reads into MiXCR, producing one record per CDR3 protein. The table includes 62,000 or so distinct CDR3 sequences, roughly a tenth detected once. Between the trimmed V and J ends, which lost 1 base and 8 bases, there was a span of 18 bases. This CDR3 comprises 16 residues. Germline V gene data show CDR1 as WSHSY and CDR2 as SAAADI. The rearrangement links TRBV10-2 to TRBJ2-1; perhaps TRBD2 as D (6 bases). The sample consisted of whole blood. The sequence was collected from an adult who was a healthcare worker with PCR-confirmed SARS-CoV-2 infection or an uninfected control (not recorded which). Here the CDR3 reads CASSELSGLLRDEQFF. The CDR3 DNA follows: TGCGCCAGCAGTGAGTTAAGCGGACTACTTCGGGATGAGCAGTTCTTC.